This T cell receptor (beta chain) emerged from a study of CD8 T cells in ankylosing spondylitis. Quantitative barcoded 5'-RACE was used to prepare TCR beta libraries. TCRdb re-analysed the 5' RACE reads in MiXCR, keeping a single row per CDR3 protein. The sample lists roughly 450,000 distinct CDR3 sequences, more than 25% seen once, with 0.89% in the top ten. In regard to this clonotype: Its specificity is not known.

The study, taken as a whole, reports: Significant enrichment of disease-linked clones was reported in matched ankylosing spondylitis synovial fluid. Clones that were linked to disease were CD8+ and were relatively rare in peripheral blood. Existing reports had already noted some motif variants in reactive arthritis synovial fluid and blood. Characteristic, it appeared, of ankylosing spondylitis blood was a TCR beta motif of roughly eight highly homologous variants.

Per the germline V gene, CDR1 is SGHTA and CDR2 is FQGNSA. The V end lost 4 bases, the J end lost 7 bases, and 10 bases lay between the germline ends. The CDR3 contains 13 residues. Specimen: blood, either unsorted or a sorted T cell fraction (not recorded which). The chain is built from TRBV7-2 and TRBJ2-2; D gene unclear. The receptor was derived from a male donor with ankylosing spondylitis. The CDR3 coding sequence is TGTGCCAGCAGCTCAACCCCCAACGGGGAGCTGTTTTTT. Its protein is CASSSTPNGELFF.